This T cell receptor (beta chain) was profiled in a study of CD8 T cells in ankylosing spondylitis. TCRdb re-called the 5' RACE reads through MiXCR, storing one row per CDR3 protein. Altogether some 250,000 distinct CDR3 sequences are present, more than 20% being singletons, with the ten largest covering roughly 0.67%. The V segment lost 5 bases and the J segment 5 bases; nucleotides outside the gene matches: 7. CDR3 length equals 13 residues. CDR1 is DFQATT and CDR2 is SNEGSKA in the germline V gene (reference sequence). Sequencing was performed on blood, either unsorted or a sorted T cell fraction (not recorded which). This chain uses TRBV20-1 with TRBJ2-3, with 7 bases fitting TRBD2. The TCR sequence derives from a male donor with ankylosing spondylitis or in good health (not recorded which). CDR3 DNA sequence: TGCAGTGCTCAGGGAGGGATAAGAGATACGCAGTATTTT. Amino acid sequence: CSAQGGIRDTQYF.